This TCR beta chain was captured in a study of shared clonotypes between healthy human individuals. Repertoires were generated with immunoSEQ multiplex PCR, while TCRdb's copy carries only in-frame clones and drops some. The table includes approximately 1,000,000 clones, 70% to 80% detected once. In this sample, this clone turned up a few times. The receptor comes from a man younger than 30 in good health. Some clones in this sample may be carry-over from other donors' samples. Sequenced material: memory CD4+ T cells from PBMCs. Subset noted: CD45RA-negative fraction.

CDR3 nucleotide sequence: TGTGCCAGCAGTTCTCTAGCGGGAGGGAGGCCCTACAATGAGCAGTTCTTC. This encodes CASSSLAGGRPYNEQFF. The V gene is TRBV28, the J gene TRBJ2-1, with TRBD2 matching over 12 bases. V dropped 4 bases and J dropped 2; count of bases not matched to a gene: 6. CDR3 length: 17 residues. Germline V gene lookup returns CDR1 MDHEN and CDR2 SYDVKM.